A single sample gave rise to the 2 T cell receptor beta chains below, sequenced in a study of shared clonotypes between healthy human individuals (dated by TCRdb to the early 2020s). Preparation of the library involved the immunoSEQ multiplex PCR assay. In its TCRdb copy, this immuneACCESS table keeps in-frame sequences only and misses some clones. Where compared with another copy, unresolved V genes explain less than half of these, and the others have no known cause. The sample table holds roughly 2.5 million clones, of which around 94% were seen once. The ten biggest clones cover around 0.14% of the sample. Input material: naive CD4+ T cells sorted from blood. The cell subset or site label on this specimen signifies: CD45RA+ positively selected. All receptors derive from a young man in good health.

Comment on this clone: Other DNA variants within this sample encode the same CDR3. The chain uses TRBV27 and TRBJ1-3; D is uncertain. The CDR3 loop spans 13 amino acids. Germline CDR1 reads MNHEY; CDR2 reads SMNVEV (reference sequence). V was shortened by 2 bases and J by 0 bases, with 2 bases between the two germline ends. The CDR3, as DNA: TGTGCCAGCAGTTTAGTCTCTGGAAACACCATATATTTT. It codes for CASSLVSGNTIYF.

The rearrangement uses TRBV10-3 and TRBJ1-2, with 7 nucleotides matching TRBD1. CDR3 length: 12 amino acids. The germline gives CDR1 ENHRY, CDR2 SYGVKD. The V segment lost 5 bases and the J segment 5 bases; nucleotides outside the gene matches: 2. CDR3 region: CAISSTGYGYTF. CDR3 in DNA: TGTGCCATCAGTTCGACAGGGTATGGCTACACCTTC.